This T cell receptor beta chain came from a study of T cells in localized non-small cell lung cancer. V shed 1 base, J shed 1 base, and the junction held 6 bases outside the gene matches. This CDR3 comprises 17 residues. From germline, CDR1 is MGHRA and CDR2 YSYEKL. This clone occurred once. Assay: immunoSEQ multiplex PCR; the TCRdb copy retains only in-frame clones and omits some. This sample carries tens of thousands of clones, around 89% of them seen once, and the ten largest clones take less than 25%. This specimen was peripheral blood, taken before any cancer treatment. This receptor was taken from a woman aged 35 to 75 with stage I squamous cell lung carcinoma. The chain is built from TRBV4-1 and TRBJ2-2; 7 nucleotides line up with TRBD1. This chain's CDR3 is CASSQAGRGRNTGELFF. The CDR3 region has the DNA TGCGCCAGCAGCCAAGCGGGAAGGGGGCGGAACACCGGGGAGCTGTTTTTT.